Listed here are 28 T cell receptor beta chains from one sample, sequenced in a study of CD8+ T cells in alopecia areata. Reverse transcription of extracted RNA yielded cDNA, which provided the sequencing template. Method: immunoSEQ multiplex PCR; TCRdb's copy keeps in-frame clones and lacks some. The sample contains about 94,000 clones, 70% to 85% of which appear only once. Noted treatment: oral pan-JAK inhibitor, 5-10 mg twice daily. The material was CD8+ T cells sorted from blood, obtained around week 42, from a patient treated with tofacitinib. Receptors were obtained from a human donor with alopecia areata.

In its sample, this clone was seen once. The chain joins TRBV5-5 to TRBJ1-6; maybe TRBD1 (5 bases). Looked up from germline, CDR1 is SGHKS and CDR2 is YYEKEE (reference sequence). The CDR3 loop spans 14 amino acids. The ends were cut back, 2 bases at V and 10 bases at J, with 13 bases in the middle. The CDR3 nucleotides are TGTGCCAGCAGCTTAGGGGTTTCGCAGTCACCCCTCCACTTT. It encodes CASSLGVSQSPLHF.

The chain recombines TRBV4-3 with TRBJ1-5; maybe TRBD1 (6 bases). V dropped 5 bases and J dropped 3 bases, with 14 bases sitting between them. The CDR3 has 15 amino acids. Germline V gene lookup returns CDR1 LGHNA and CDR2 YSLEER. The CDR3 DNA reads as TGCGCCAGCAGCTTGGAGGCAGGGGACAATCAGCCCCAGCATTTT. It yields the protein CASSLEAGDNQPQHF.

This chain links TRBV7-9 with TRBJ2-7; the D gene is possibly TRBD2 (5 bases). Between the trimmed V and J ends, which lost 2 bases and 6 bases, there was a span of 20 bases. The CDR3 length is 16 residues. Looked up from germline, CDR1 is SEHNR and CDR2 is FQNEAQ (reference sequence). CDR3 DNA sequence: TGTGCCAGCAGCTTATTTCCTCTTGAGGGATCTGGCGAGCAGTACTTC. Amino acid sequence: CASSLFPLEGSGEQYF.

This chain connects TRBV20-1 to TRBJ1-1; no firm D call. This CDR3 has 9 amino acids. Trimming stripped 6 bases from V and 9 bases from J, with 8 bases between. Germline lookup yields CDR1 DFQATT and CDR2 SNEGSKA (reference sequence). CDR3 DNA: TGCAGTGCCCACCACAAAGCTTTCTTT. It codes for CSAHHKAFF.

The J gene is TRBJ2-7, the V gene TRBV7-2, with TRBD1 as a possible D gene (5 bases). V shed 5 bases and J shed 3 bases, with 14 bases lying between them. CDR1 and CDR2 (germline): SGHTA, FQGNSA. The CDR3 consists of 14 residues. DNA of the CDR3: TGTGCCAGCAGCCCACGACCAGGGATCTACGAGCAGTACTTC. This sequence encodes CASSPRPGIYEQYF.

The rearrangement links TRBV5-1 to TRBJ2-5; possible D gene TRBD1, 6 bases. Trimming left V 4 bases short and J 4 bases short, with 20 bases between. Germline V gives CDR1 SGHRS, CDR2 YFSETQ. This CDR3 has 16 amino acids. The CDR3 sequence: CASSRPEQGSRETQYF. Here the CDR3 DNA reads TGCGCCAGCAGCAGGCCGGAACAGGGTTCGCGAGAGACCCAGTACTTC.

The CDR3 loop is CASSQKWDRGEKLFF. The CDR3 DNA follows: TGTGCCAGCAGCCAAAAATGGGACCGGGGTGAAAAACTGTTTTTT. The V gene is TRBV5-6, the J gene TRBJ1-4; the D gene is possibly TRBD1 (5 bases). The CDR3 runs 15 residues. Germline CDR1 and CDR2: SGHDT and YYEEEE. V lost 4 bases, J lost 7 bases, and 17 bases lay in between.

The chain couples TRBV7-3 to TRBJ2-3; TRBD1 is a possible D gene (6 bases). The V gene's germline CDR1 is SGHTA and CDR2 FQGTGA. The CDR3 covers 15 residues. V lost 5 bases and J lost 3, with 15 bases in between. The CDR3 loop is CASSPQPGETDTQYF. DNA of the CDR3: TGTGCCAGCAGCCCACAGCCAGGGGAAACAGATACGCAGTATTTT.

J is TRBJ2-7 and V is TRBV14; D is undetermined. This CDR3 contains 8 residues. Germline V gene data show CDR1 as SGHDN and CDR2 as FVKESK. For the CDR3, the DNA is TGTGCCAGCGAAGGAATTTTCGTC. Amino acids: CASEGIFV.

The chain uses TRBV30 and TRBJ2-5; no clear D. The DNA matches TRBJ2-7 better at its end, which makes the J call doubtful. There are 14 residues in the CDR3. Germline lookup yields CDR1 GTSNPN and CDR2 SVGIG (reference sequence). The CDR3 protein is CAWTDLHSSYEQYF. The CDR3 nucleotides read TGTGCCTGGACAGACCTTCATAGCTCCTACGAGCAGTACTTC.

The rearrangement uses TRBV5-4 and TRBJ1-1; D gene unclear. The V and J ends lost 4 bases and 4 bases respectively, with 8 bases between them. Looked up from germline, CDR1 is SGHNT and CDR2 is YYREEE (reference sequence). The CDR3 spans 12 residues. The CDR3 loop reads CASSQGSTEAFF. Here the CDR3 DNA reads TGTGCCAGCAGCCAAGGGTCCACTGAAGCTTTCTTT.

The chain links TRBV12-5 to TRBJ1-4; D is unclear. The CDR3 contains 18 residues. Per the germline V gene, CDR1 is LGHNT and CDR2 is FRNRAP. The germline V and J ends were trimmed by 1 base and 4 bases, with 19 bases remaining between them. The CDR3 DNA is TGTGCTAGTGGTTTGGACGGGGTCCCCGCACCTAATAATGAAAAACTGTTTTTT. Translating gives CASGLDGVPAPNNEKLFF.

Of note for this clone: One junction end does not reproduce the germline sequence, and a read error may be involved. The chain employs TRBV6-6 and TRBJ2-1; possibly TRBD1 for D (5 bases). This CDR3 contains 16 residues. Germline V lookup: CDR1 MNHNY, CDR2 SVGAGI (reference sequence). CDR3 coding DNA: TGCGCCAGCAGCCAGGGAAGTAGGATGTTAGGTAATGAGCAGTTCTTC. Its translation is CASSQGSRMLGNEQFF.

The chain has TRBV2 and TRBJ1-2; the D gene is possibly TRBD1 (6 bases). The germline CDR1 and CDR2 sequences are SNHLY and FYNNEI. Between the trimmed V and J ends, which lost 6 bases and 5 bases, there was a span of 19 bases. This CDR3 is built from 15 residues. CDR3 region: CASRPLVDRTYGYTF. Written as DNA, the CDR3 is TGTGCCAGCAGACCCCTTGTGGACAGAACGTATGGCTACACCTTC.

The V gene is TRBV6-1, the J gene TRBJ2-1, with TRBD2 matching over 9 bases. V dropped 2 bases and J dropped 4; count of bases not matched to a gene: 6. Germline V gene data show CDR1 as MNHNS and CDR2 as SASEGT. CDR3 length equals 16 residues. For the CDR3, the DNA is TGTGCCAGCAGTGAATACGAGCGGGGGGTTTACAATGAGCAGTTCTTC. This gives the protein CASSEYERGVYNEQFF.

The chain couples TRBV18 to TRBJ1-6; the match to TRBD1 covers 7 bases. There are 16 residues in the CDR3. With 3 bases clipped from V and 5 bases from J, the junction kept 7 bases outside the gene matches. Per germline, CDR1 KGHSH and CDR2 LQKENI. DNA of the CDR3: TGTGCCAGCTCACCCTACGGACAGGCCGATAATTCACCCCTCCACTTT. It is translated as CASSPYGQADNSPLHF.

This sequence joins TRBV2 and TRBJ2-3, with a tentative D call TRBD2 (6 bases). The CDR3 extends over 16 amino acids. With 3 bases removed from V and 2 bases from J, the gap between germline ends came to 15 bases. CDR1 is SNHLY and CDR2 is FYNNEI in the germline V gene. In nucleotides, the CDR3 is TGTGCCAGCAGTGACCTAGTACGGGACTCCACAGATACGCAGTATTTT. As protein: CASSDLVRDSTDTQYF.

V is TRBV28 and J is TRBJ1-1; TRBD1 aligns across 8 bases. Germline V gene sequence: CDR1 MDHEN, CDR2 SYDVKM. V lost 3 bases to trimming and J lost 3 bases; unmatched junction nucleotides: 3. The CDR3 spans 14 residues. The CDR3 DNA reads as TGTGCCAGCAGTTTGACAGGGGTGGACACTGAAGCTTTCTTT. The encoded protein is CASSLTGVDTEAFF.

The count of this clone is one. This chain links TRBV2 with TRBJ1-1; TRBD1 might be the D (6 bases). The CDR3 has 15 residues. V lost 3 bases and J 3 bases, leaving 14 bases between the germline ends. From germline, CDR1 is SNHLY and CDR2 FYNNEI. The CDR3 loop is CASSEDRRSDTEAFF. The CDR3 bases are TGTGCCAGCAGTGAGGACAGAAGGTCGGACACTGAAGCTTTCTTT. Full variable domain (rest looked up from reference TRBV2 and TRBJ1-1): EPEVTQTPSHQVTQMGQEVILRCVPISNHLYFYWYRQILGQKVEFLVSFYNNEISEKSEIFDDQFSVERPDGSNFTLKIRSTKLEDSAMYFCASSEDRRSDTEAFFGQGTRLTVV.

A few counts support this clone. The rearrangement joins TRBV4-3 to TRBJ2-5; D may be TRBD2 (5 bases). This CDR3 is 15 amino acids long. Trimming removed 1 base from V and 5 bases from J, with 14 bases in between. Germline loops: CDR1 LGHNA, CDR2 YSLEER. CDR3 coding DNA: TGCGCCAGCAGCCAAGCACGGGGTGGTGGTGAGACCCAGTACTTC. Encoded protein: CASSQARGGGETQYF.

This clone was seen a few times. The CDR3 region is CASSDGTGADTQYF. CDR3 in DNA: TGTGCCAGCAGTGATGGGACAGGGGCAGATACGCAGTATTTT. The chain is built from TRBV6-4 and TRBJ2-3; 10 bases are a match to TRBD1. The CDR3 loop spans 14 amino acids. Germline CDR1 is MRHNA and CDR2 is SNTAGT. The ends lost 3 bases at V and 4 bases at J; junction bases unmatched: 1.

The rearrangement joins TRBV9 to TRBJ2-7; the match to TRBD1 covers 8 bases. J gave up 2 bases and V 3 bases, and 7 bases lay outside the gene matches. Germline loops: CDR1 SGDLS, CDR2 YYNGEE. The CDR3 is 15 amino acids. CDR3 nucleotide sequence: TGTGCCAGCAGCGGCGGACAGGGCCCAGCCTACGAGCAGTACTTC. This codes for CASSGGQGPAYEQYF.

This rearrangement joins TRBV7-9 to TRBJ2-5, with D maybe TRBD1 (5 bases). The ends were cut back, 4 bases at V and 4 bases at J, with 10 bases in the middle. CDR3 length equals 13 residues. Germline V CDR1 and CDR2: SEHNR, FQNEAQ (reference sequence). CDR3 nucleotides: TGTGCCAGCAGCTCCCTGGGGCGAGAGACCCAGTACTTC. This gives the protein CASSSLGRETQYF.

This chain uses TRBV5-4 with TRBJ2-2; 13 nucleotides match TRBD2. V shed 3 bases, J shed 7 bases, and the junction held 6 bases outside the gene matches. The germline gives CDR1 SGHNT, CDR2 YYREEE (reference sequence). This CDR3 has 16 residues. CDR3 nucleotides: TGTGCCAGCAGCTCCGGGACTAGCGGGGCCGTCGGGGAGCTGTTTTTT. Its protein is CASSSGTSGAVGELFF.

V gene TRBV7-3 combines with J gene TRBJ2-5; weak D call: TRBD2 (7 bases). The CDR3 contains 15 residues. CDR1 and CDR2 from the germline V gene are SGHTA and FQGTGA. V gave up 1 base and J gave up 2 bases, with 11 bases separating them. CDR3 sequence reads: CASSLSGGEQETQYF. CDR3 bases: TGTGCCAGCAGCTTAAGCGGGGGCGAACAAGAGACCCAGTACTTC. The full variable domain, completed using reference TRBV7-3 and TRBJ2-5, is GAGVSQTPSNKVTEKGKYVELRCDPISGHTALYWYRQSLGQGPEFLIYFQGTGAADDSGLPNDRFFAVRPEGSVSTLKIQRTERGDSAVYLCASSLSGGEQETQYFGPGTRLLVL.

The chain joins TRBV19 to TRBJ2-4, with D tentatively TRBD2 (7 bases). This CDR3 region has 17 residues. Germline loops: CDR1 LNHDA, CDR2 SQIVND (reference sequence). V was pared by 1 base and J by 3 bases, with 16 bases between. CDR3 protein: CASSIVPPGEGKNIQYF. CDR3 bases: TGTGCCAGTAGTATAGTTCCGCCAGGGGAGGGCAAAAACATTCAGTACTTC.

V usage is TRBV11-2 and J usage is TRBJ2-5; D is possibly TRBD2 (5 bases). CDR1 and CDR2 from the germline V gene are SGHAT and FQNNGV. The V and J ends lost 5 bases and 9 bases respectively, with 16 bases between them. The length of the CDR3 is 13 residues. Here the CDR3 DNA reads TGTGCCAGCAGCGACAAGAGCGGAGCGGCCCAGTACTTC. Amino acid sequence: CASSDKSGAAQYF.

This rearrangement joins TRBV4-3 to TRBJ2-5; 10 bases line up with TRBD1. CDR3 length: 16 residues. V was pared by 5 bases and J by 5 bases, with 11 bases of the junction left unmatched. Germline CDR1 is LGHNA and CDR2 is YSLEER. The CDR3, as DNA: TGCGCCAGCAGCGTAACCCGGGACAGGGGTAGGGAGACCCAGTACTTC. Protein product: CASSVTRDRGRETQYF.